The 5 T cell receptor beta chains below all came from one sample that was sequenced in a study of a mutant IDH1 vaccine in newly diagnosed glioma. Assay: immunoSEQ multiplex PCR; the TCRdb copy retains only in-frame clones and omits some. This sample carries under 65,000 clones, 80% of them seen once, and the ten largest clones take 5.5% to 7%. The time point was: week 11, during vaccination. A single vaccine dose contained 300 ug of mutant IDH1 20-mer peptide, and topical imiquimod was used with it. Antigen specificity for these receptors is unknown. Source: PBMCs, taken from a glioma patient whose treatment included an IDH1 peptide vaccine. The receptors originated from a man aged 45-65 years with glioma.

The chain couples TRBV19 to TRBJ2-7; tentatively, D is TRBD1 (6 bases). The germline gives CDR1 LNHDA, CDR2 SQIVND (reference sequence). Trimming shortened V by 9 bases and J by 3 bases, and 15 bases separated the two germline ends. This CDR3 is built from 13 residues. Here the CDR3 DNA reads TGTGCCAGCTCTTCAGGGGACGGCTACGAGCAGTACTTC. Translated, it gives CASSSGDGYEQYF.

This chain's CDR3 is CASSLRGVPNADTQYF. The CDR3 DNA follows: TGTGCCAGCAGCTTAAGGGGGGTTCCTAATGCAGATACGCAGTATTTT. J is TRBJ2-3 and V is TRBV5-5; D is possibly TRBD1 or TRBD2 (6 bases each). Trimming removed 2 bases at V and 4 bases at J, with 17 bases between. This CDR3 region has 16 residues. CDR1 is SGHKS, CDR2 YYEKEE, per germline (reference sequence). Using reference TRBV5-5 and TRBJ2-3 for the parts outside the CDR3, the full variable domain is DAGVTQSPTHLIKTRGQQVTLRCSPISGHKSVSWYQQVLGQGPQFIFQYYEKEERGRGNFPDRFSARQFPNYSSELNVNALLLGDSALYLCASSLRGVPNADTQYFGPGTRLTVL.

In this sample, this clone turned up a few times. The rearrangement joins TRBV2 to TRBJ2-4; D possibly corresponds to TRBD2 (5 bases). From germline, CDR1 is SNHLY and CDR2 FYNNEI. Trimming left V 11 bases short and J 9 bases short, with 11 bases between. The CDR3 has 10 residues. The chain's CDR3 is CASRRGIQYF. The CDR3 region has the DNA TGTGCCTCGAGACGGGGCATTCAGTACTTC.

The rearrangement uses TRBV5-1 and TRBJ2-1; no reliable D call. Per the germline V gene, CDR1 is SGHRS and CDR2 is YFSETQ. This CDR3 has 15 residues. The V end lost 0 bases, the J end lost 5 bases, and 12 bases lay between the germline ends. CDR3 bases: TGCGCCAGCAGCTTGGAAGGAAGGCCAAACAATGAGCAGTTCTTC. This codes for CASSLEGRPNNEQFF. The variable domain in full, with the rest retrieved from reference TRBV5-1 and TRBJ2-1, is KAGVTQTPRYLIKTRGQQVTLSCSPISGHRSVSWYQQTPGQGLQFLFEYFSETQRNKGNFPGRFSGRQFSNSRSEMNVSTLELGDSALYLCASSLEGRPNNEQFFGPGTRLTVL.

The V gene is TRBV4-3, the J gene TRBJ1-1; TRBD1 aligns across 9 bases. Germline values: CDR1 LGHNA, CDR2 YSLEER. The CDR3 is 16 residues long. Trimming at V came to 1 base and at J to 5 bases, leaving 8 bases not matched to a gene. The CDR3 region has the DNA TGCGCCAGCAGCCAAGGCTCGGGACAGGGTAAGACTGAAGCTTTCTTT. It codes for CASSQGSGQGKTEAFF.